The 14 T cell receptor beta chains below were found in one sample sequenced in a study of T cell repertoires in cytomegalovirus infection. TCRdb processed the reads anew with MiXCR; each CDR3 protein has one entry. The sample contains approximately 250,000 distinct CDR3 sequences, roughly an eighth of which appear only once. The sequencing sample was made of PBMCs. The receptors here all came from a human donor in good health (CMV status not recorded). Some clones in this sample may be carry-over from other donors' samples.

The rearrangement joins TRBV20-1 to TRBJ2-5, with D unresolved. CDR1 DFQATT and CDR2 SNEGSKA come from the germline V gene (reference sequence). The CDR3 runs to 16 residues. Trimming removed 0 bases from V and 2 bases from J, with 16 bases in between. CDR3 nucleotides: TGCAGTGCTAGAGAGGCCGGGCGGACCCCTCAAGAGACCCAGTACTTC. This encodes CSAREAGRTPQETQYF.

The gene calls are TRBV20-1 and TRBJ2-7; D unclear. The V end was cut by 7 bases, the J end by 2 bases, with 12 bases between. This CDR3 spans 12 amino acids. CDR1 and CDR2 (germline): DFQATT, SNEGSKA (reference sequence). This chain's CDR3 is CSVPTETYEQYF. The CDR3 region has the DNA TGCAGTGTACCGACCGAGACCTACGAGCAGTACTTC.

This clonotype has at least ten counts. The V call is TRBV7-2, the J call TRBJ2-7; 11 bases agree with TRBD1. CDR3 length: 16 residues. J was trimmed by 4 bases and V by 4 bases; bases with no gene match: 9. Germline-derived CDR1 and CDR2 are SGHTA and FQGNSA. CDR3 in amino acids: CASSSGRDRGGYEQYF. The CDR3, as DNA: TGTGCCAGCAGCTCGGGGAGGGACAGGGGGGGTTACGAGCAGTACTTC.

This clonotype was observed a handful of times. This chain joins TRBV20-1 and TRBJ2-5; 9 bases line up with TRBD2. The CDR3 consists of 13 residues. Trimming at V came to 3 bases and at J to 5 bases, leaving 4 bases not matched to a gene. Germline lookup yields CDR1 DFQATT and CDR2 SNEGSKA (reference sequence). The CDR3 DNA follows: TGCAGTGCTAGGGGACTAGCCGGCGAGACCCAGTACTTC. It translates to CSARGLAGETQYF.

CDR3 in DNA: TGTGCCAGTACCCAGGACAGGGGGCGCACAGATACGCAGTATTTT. This encodes CASTQDRGRTDTQYF. V is TRBV19 and J is TRBJ2-3, with TRBD1 matching 11 bases. V lost 7 bases to trimming and J lost 1 base; unmatched junction nucleotides: 4. The CDR3 consists of 15 residues. Germline CDR1 is LNHDA and CDR2 is SQIVND (reference sequence). Complete variable domain (other parts from reference TRBV19 and TRBJ2-3): DGGITQSPKYLFRKEGQNVTLSCEQNLNHDAMYWYRQDPGQGLRLIYYSQIVNDFQKGDIAEGYSVSREKKESFPLTVTSAQKNPTAFYLCASTQDRGRTDTQYFGPGTRLTVL.

On this clonotype: One base away lies a much larger clone, so this may be a sequencing read error. The chain links TRBV7-9 to TRBJ2-2, with a tentative D call TRBD2 (6 bases). There are 16 residues in the CDR3. V was trimmed by 6 bases and J by 5 bases, leaving 19 bases between them. Looked up from germline, CDR1 is SEHNR and CDR2 is FQNEAQ (reference sequence). CDR3 in amino acids: CASRRLVGERTGELFF. The CDR3 DNA follows: TGTGCCAGCAGAAGACTAGTGGGAGAGAGGACCGGGGAGCTGTTTTTT. The full variable domain, rest sourced from reference TRBV7-9 and TRBJ2-2, is DTGVSQNPRHKITKRGQNVTFRCDPISEHNRLYWYRQTLGQGPEFLTYFQNEAQLEKSRLLSDRFSAERPKGSFSTLEIQRTEQGDSAMYLCASRRLVGERTGELFFGEGSRLTVL.

This clonotype occurred many times. The genes are TRBV2 and TRBJ1-1; TRBD1 agrees at 7 bases. Unmatched junction bases numbered 8, after V lost 6 bases and J lost 7 bases. Germline V gene sequence: CDR1 SNHLY, CDR2 FYNNEI. CDR3 length equals 13 residues. CDR3 residues: CASRATGKGEAFF. The CDR3 DNA sequence: TGTGCCAGCAGAGCGACAGGGAAGGGTGAAGCTTTCTTT.

This clonotype occurred many times. CDR3 DNA sequence: TGTGCCAGCAGCTTGGGGGACAGAATCTCTGGCTACACCTTC. Protein: CASSLGDRISGYTF. The J gene is TRBJ1-2, the V gene TRBV7-9; TRBD1 agrees at 7 bases. The trim removed 3 bases at V and 7 bases at J, leaving 8 bases unmatched. Per the germline V gene, CDR1 is SEHNR and CDR2 is FQNEAQ (reference sequence). This CDR3 region has 14 residues.

A few counts support this clonotype. This rearrangement joins TRBV19 to TRBJ1-4, with 8 positions matching TRBD1. Per the germline V gene, CDR1 is LNHDA and CDR2 is SQIVND (reference sequence). This CDR3 comprises 16 residues. Trimming at V came to 4 bases and at J to 5 bases, leaving 9 bases not matched to a gene. The CDR3 reads CASSTSTGAKNEKLFF. Here the CDR3 DNA reads TGTGCCAGTAGTACTTCGACAGGGGCGAAGAATGAAAAACTGTTTTTT.

This clonotype showed up just a few times. CDR3 coding DNA: TGCGCCAGCAGCTTGGAGAACCCCCCTCCTAGCGGGAGGGCCCCCGGGGAGCTGTTTTTT. Translated, it gives CASSLENPPPSGRAPGELFF. The V and J genes are TRBV5-1 and TRBJ2-2, with 12 positions matching TRBD2. CDR1 SGHRS and CDR2 YFSETQ come from the germline V gene. CDR3 length: 20 residues. J was trimmed by 6 bases and V by 0 bases; bases with no gene match: 15.

CDR3 nucleotide sequence: TGCAGCGGGGGGACCCCCAAAGACCAACCCTCTGGAAACACCATATATTTT. Translation: CSGGTPKDQPSGNTIYF. The genes are TRBV29-1 and TRBJ1-3; tentative D call: TRBD1 (5 bases). Trimming cost V 7 bases and J 0 bases, with 22 bases left between them. The CDR3 is 17 residues long. The germline gives CDR1 SQVTM, CDR2 ANQGSEA.

This clonotype came up many times. The chain joins TRBV19 to TRBJ2-3; D uncertain. Germline values: CDR1 LNHDA, CDR2 SQIVND (reference sequence). The CDR3 is 11 amino acids. Trimming cost V 5 bases and J 4 bases, with 4 bases left between them. As DNA, the CDR3 is TGTGCCAGTAGTCAGGCAGATACGCAGTATTTT. It is translated as CASSQADTQYF.

The table lists this clonotype with many counts. The V and J genes are TRBV7-2 and TRBJ2-7, with D possibly matching TRBD2 (6 bases). The V and J ends lost 5 bases and 0 bases respectively, with 14 bases between them. CDR1 is SGHTA and CDR2 is FQGNSA in the germline V gene. This CDR3 has 15 amino acids. The CDR3, as DNA: TGTGCCAGCAGCCAAGGGACTGCAAGCTCCTACGAGCAGTACTTC. Translation gives CASSQGTASSYEQYF.

This chain joins TRBV29-1 and TRBJ2-3, with D possibly TRBD2 on 5 matching bases. The CDR3 has 14 residues. V was clipped by 3 bases and J by 0 bases, with 10 bases between them. The germline CDR1 and CDR2 sequences are SQVTM and ANQGSEA. CDR3 nucleotide sequence: TGCAGCGTTGATAGCGAATATAGCACAGATACGCAGTATTTT. Encoded protein: CSVDSEYSTDTQYF.